This is a list of T cell receptor beta chains from one sample in a study of early T cells in non-severe SARS-CoV-2 infection. Each CDR3 protein gets one entry after TCRdb re-called the 5' RACE reads with MiXCR. The repertoire has tens of thousands of distinct CDR3 sequences, 12% of them found once; the top ten carry approximately 8.5%. The sequenced sample was whole blood. Receptor source: an adult who was a healthcare worker with PCR-confirmed SARS-CoV-2 infection or an uninfected control (not recorded which). Each CDR3 is given with its conserved first and last residue. The D gene is left open where the match is weak. Expanded clones get a size class; other rows say once, few or many, or leave the size out.

cdr3_nt: TGCAGTGCTAGACTAGGGAATGGCTACACCTTC
cdr3_aa: CSARLGNGYTF
v_call: TRBV20-1
d_call: -
j_call: TRBJ1-2
clone_size: few

cdr3_nt: TGTGCCACCACAAGTCGACAGGGGCTCGAGCAGTACTTC
cdr3_aa: CATTSRQGLEQYF
v_call: TRBV6-6
d_call: TRBD1
j_call: TRBJ2-7
clone_size: -

cdr3_nt: TGTGCCAGCAGCCGGCGGGACACCAGGTTTAAAGAGACCCAGTACTTC
cdr3_aa: CASSRRDTRFKETQYF
v_call: TRBV28
d_call: -
j_call: TRBJ2-5
clone_size: -

cdr3_nt: TGCGCCAGCAGCCCGATGACGGGGAACGAGCAGTACTTC
cdr3_aa: CASSPMTGNEQYF
v_call: TRBV5-1
d_call: -
j_call: TRBJ2-7
clone_size: few

cdr3_nt: TGTGCCAGCAGCTCGACTAGCGGGAGGGCTGTTTACAATGAGCAGTTCTTC
cdr3_aa: CASSSTSGRAVYNEQFF
v_call: TRBV7-9
d_call: TRBD2
j_call: TRBJ2-1
clone_size: -

cdr3_nt: TGTGCCAGCAGCCAAGCGACGAGGGAGACCCAGTACTTC
cdr3_aa: CASSQATRETQYF
v_call: TRBV3-1
d_call: -
j_call: TRBJ2-5
clone_size: -

cdr3_nt: TGTGCCAGCAGCCAGTACAGAGAGACCCAGTACTTC
cdr3_aa: CASSQYRETQYF
v_call: TRBV11-2
d_call: -
j_call: TRBJ2-5
clone_size: many

cdr3_nt: TGTGCCAGCAGCTCTACAGGGGTCCCGCAGTATTTT
cdr3_aa: CASSSTGVPQYF
v_call: TRBV7-3
d_call: TRBD1
j_call: TRBJ2-3
clone_size: -

cdr3_nt: TGTGCCACCAGTCCATTTACTAGCGGGAGGCGTGAGACCCAGTACTTC
cdr3_aa: CATSPFTSGRRETQYF
v_call: TRBV15
d_call: TRBD2
j_call: TRBJ2-5
clone_size: many

cdr3_nt: TGTGCCAGCAGCCAACGGACAGGGGGCATTTTCTACTATGGCTACACCTTC
cdr3_aa: CASSQRTGGIFYYGYTF
v_call: TRBV14
d_call: TRBD1
j_call: TRBJ1-2
clone_size: few

cdr3_nt: TGCAGCGTTGAGGGACAGGGCCTGGGGGAGCAGTACTTC
cdr3_aa: CSVEGQGLGEQYF
v_call: TRBV29-1
d_call: TRBD1
j_call: TRBJ2-7
clone_size: -

cdr3_nt: TGCGCCAGCAGCTTGGAAGGACAGGGTCCCTACGAGCAGTACTTC
cdr3_aa: CASSLEGQGPYEQYF
v_call: TRBV5-1
d_call: TRBD1
j_call: TRBJ2-7
clone_size: few

cdr3_nt: TGTGCCATCACCCCCAACAGGGTAGGGAATCAGCCCCAGCATTTT
cdr3_aa: CAITPNRVGNQPQHF
v_call: TRBV28
d_call: -
j_call: TRBJ1-5
clone_size: many

cdr3_nt: TGTGCCAGCAGCTTAGGGGGAGAGACCGGGGAGCTGTTTTTT
cdr3_aa: CASSLGGETGELFF
v_call: TRBV7-6
d_call: -
j_call: TRBJ2-2
clone_size: many

cdr3_nt: TGTGCCAGCAGCGTAACTAGCACAGATACGCAGTATTTT
cdr3_aa: CASSVTSTDTQYF
v_call: TRBV5-6
d_call: -
j_call: TRBJ2-3
clone_size: once

cdr3_nt: TGTGCCAGCAGTGCCCTAGATAATCAGCCCCAGCATTTT
cdr3_aa: CASSALDNQPQHF
v_call: TRBV6-1
d_call: -
j_call: TRBJ1-5
clone_size: -

cdr3_nt: TGTGCCAGCAGCTTGGGACAGGGCGGTTCTGGAAACACCATATATTTT
cdr3_aa: CASSLGQGGSGNTIYF
v_call: TRBV5-4
d_call: TRBD1
j_call: TRBJ1-3
clone_size: many

cdr3_nt: TGTGCCAGCAGCTCCCCGGGTTACGAAGCTTTCTTT
cdr3_aa: CASSSPGYEAFF
v_call: TRBV9
d_call: -
j_call: TRBJ1-1
clone_size: few

cdr3_nt: TGTGCCAGCAGGCATACTAGCGGGGGGCCGGGAGATACGCAGTATTTT
cdr3_aa: CASRHTSGGPGDTQYF
v_call: TRBV6-6
d_call: TRBD2
j_call: TRBJ2-3
clone_size: -

cdr3_nt: TGTGCCAGCAGCCGGACAGAATACAATGAGCAGTTCTTC
cdr3_aa: CASSRTEYNEQFF
v_call: TRBV7-2
d_call: -
j_call: TRBJ2-1
clone_size: -

cdr3_nt: TGCAGTGCTAGTGGGCTAGCGGGACATGGTACGCAGTATTTT
cdr3_aa: CSASGLAGHGTQYF
v_call: TRBV20-1
d_call: TRBD2
j_call: TRBJ2-3
clone_size: many

cdr3_nt: TGTGCCAGCAGTGCTGCATTGAATGAGCAGTTCTTC
cdr3_aa: CASSAALNEQFF
v_call: TRBV6-1
d_call: -
j_call: TRBJ2-1
clone_size: many

cdr3_nt: TGTGCCAGCAGCCCCTCAACCGGGCTAAGTGAGCAGTACTTC
cdr3_aa: CASSPSTGLSEQYF
v_call: TRBV9
d_call: -
j_call: TRBJ2-7
clone_size: -

cdr3_nt: TGTATGGCGGGGGACTATGGCTACACCTTC
cdr3_aa: CMAGDYGYTF
v_call: TRBV29-1
d_call: -
j_call: TRBJ1-2
clone_size: -

cdr3_nt: TGCAGCGCCGGACAGGGACGGGAAAAACTGTTTTTT
cdr3_aa: CSAGQGREKLFF
v_call: TRBV29-1
d_call: TRBD1
j_call: TRBJ1-4
clone_size: few

cdr3_nt: TGCGCCAGCAGCCAAGGGGCGGGAGGAATCTACAATGAGCAGTTCTTC
cdr3_aa: CASSQGAGGIYNEQFF
v_call: TRBV4-3
d_call: TRBD2
j_call: TRBJ2-1
clone_size: few

cdr3_nt: TGTGCCAGCAGTTTGAAGCTAGCGGGGGACACAGATACGCAGTATTTT
cdr3_aa: CASSLKLAGDTDTQYF
v_call: TRBV12-3/TRBV12-4
d_call: TRBD2
j_call: TRBJ2-3
clone_size: few